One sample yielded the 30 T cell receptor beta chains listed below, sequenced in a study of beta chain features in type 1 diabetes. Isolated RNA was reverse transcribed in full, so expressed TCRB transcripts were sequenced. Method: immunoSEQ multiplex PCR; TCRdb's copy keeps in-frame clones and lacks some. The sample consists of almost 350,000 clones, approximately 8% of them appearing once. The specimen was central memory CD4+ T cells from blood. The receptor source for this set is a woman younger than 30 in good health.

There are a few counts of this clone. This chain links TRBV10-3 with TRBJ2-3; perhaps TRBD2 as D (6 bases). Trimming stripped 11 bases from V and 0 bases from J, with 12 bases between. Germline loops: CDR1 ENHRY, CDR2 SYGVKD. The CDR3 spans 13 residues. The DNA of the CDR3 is TGTGCCGTCCTTGGGGGGAGCACAGATACGCAGTATTTT. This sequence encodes CAVLGGSTDTQYF.

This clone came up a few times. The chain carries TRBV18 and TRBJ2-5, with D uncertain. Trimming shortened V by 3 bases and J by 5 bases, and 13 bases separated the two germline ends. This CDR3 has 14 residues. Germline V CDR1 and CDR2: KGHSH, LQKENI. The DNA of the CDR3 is TGTGCCAGCTCACCCGTCGAGGTACGGGAGACCCAGTACTTC. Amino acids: CASSPVEVRETQYF.

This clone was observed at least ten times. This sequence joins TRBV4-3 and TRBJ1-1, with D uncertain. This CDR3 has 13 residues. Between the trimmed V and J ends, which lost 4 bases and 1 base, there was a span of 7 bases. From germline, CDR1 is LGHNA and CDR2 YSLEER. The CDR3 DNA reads TGCGCCAGCAGCCGAGAGACGAACACTGAAGCTTTCTTT. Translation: CASSRETNTEAFF.

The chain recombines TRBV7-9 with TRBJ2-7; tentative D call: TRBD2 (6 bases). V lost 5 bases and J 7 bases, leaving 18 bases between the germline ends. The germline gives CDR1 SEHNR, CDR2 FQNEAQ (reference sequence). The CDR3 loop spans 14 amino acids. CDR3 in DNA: TGTGCCAGCAGCGGAACTACTAGCTCCCTGGAGCAGTACTTC. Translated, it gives CASSGTTSSLEQYF.

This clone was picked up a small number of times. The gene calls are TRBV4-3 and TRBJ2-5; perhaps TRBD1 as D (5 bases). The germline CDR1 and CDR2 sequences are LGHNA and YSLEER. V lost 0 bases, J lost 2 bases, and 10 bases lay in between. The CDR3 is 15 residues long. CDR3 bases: TGCGCCAGCAGCCAAGAGGAAGGGGCACAAGAGACCCAGTACTTC. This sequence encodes CASSQEEGAQETQYF.

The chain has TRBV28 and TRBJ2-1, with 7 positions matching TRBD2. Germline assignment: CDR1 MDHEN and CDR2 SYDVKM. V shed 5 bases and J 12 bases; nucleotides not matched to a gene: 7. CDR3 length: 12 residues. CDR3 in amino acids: CASSDLAARQFF. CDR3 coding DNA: TGTGCCAGCAGTGATCTAGCGGCCAGGCAGTTCTTC.

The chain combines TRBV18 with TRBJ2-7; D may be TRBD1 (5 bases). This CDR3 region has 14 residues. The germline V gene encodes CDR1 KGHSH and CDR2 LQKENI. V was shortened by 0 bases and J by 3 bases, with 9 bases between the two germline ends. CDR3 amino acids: CASSPPAGFYEQYF. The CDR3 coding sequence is TGTGCCAGCTCACCACCCGCAGGGTTCTACGAGCAGTACTTC.

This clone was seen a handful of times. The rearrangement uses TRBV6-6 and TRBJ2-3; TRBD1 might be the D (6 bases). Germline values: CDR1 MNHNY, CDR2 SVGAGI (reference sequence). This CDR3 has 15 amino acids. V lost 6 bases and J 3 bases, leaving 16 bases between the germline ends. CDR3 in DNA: TGTGCCAGCAGGATGTTCAGGGGTCGTACAGATACGCAGTATTTT. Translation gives CASRMFRGRTDTQYF.

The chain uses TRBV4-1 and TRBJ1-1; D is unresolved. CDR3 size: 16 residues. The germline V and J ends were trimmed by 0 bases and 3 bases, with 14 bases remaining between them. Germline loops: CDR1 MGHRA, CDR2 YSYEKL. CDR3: CASSQEGIRLDTEAFF. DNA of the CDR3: TGCGCCAGCAGCCAAGAGGGGATTCGGTTGGACACTGAAGCTTTCTTT.

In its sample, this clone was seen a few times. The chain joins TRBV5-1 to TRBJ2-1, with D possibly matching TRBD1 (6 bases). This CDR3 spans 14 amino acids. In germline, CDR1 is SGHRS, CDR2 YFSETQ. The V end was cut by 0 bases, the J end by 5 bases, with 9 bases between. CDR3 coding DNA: TGCGCCAGCAGCTTGGATTACAGGGACAATGAGCAGTTCTTC. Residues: CASSLDYRDNEQFF.

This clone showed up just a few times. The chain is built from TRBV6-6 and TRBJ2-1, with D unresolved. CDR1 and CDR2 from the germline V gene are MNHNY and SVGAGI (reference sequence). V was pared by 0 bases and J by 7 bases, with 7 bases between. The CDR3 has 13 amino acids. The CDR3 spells CASSYSNQNEQFF. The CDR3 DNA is TGTGCCAGCAGTTACTCGAACCAAAATGAGCAGTTCTTC.

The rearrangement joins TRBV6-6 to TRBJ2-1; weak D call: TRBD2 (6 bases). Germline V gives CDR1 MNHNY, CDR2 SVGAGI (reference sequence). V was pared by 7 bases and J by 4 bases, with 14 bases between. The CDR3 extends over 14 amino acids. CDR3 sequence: CASKRDSSYNEQFF. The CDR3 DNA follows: TGTGCCAGCAAACGGGACTCCTCATACAATGAGCAGTTCTTC.

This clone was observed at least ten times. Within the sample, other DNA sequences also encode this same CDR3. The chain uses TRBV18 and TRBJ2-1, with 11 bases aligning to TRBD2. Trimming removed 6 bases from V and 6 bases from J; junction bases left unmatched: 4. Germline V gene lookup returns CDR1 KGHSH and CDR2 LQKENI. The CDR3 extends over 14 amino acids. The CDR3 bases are TGTGCCAGCTCCCCTACTAGCGGGAGCAATGAGCAGTTCTTC. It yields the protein CASSPTSGSNEQFF.

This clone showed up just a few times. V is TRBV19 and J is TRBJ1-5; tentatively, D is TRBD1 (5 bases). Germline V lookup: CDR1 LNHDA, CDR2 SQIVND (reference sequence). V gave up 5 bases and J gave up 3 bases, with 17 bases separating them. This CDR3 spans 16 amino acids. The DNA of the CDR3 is TGTGCCAGTAGTGCCCGGGACGGTGAGATCAATCAGCCCCAGCATTTT. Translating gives CASSARDGEINQPQHF.

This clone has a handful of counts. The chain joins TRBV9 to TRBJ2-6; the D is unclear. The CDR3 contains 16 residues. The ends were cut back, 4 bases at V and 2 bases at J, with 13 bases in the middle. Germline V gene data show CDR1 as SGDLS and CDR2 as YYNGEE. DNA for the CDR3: TGTGCCAGCAGCTTGGGCACGGCTACTGGGGCCAACGTCCTGACTTTC. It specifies CASSLGTATGANVLTF.

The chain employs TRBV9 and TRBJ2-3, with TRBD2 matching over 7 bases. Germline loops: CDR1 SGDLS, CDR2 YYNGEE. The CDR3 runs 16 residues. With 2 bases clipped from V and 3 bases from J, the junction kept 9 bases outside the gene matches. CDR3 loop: CASSVDPSGDTDTQYF. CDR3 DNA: TGTGCCAGCAGCGTCGATCCAAGCGGGGATACAGATACGCAGTATTTT. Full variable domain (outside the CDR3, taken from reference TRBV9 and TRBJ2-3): DSGVTQTPKHLITATGQRVTLRCSPRSGDLSVYWYQQSLDQGLQFLIQYYNGEERAKGNILERFSAQQFPDLHSELNLSSLELGDSALYFCASSVDPSGDTDTQYFGPGTRLTVL.

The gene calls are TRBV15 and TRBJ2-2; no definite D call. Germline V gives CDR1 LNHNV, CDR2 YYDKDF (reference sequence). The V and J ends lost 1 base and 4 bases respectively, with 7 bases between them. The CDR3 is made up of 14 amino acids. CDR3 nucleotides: TGTGCCACCAGCAGAGTGGGGATCACCGGGGAGCTGTTTTTT. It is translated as CATSRVGITGELFF.

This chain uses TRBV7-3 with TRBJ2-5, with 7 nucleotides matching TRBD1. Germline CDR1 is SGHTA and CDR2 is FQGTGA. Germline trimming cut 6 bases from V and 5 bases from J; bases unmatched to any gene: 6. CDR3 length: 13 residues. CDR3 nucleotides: TGTGCCAGCAGTAGACAGGACAGGGAGACCCAGTACTTC. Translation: CASSRQDRETQYF. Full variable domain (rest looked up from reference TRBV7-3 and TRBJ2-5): GAGVSQTPSNKVTEKGKYVELRCDPISGHTALYWYRQSLGQGPEFLIYFQGTGAADDSGLPNDRFFAVRPEGSVSTLKIQRTERGDSAVYLCASSRQDRETQYFGPGTRLLVL.

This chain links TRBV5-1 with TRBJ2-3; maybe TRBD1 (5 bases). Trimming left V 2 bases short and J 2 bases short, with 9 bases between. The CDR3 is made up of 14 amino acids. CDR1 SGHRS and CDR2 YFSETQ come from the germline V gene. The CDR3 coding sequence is TGCGCCAGCAGCTTAGGGGAACACACAGATACGCAGTATTTT. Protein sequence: CASSLGEHTDTQYF.

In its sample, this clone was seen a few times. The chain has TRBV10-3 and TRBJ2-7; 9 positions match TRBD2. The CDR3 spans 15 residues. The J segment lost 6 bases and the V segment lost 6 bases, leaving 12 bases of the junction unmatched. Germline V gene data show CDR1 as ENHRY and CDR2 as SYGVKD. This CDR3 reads CAIRSRASGNSEQYF. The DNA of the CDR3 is TGTGCCATCAGGAGCCGGGCTAGCGGGAATAGCGAGCAGTACTTC.

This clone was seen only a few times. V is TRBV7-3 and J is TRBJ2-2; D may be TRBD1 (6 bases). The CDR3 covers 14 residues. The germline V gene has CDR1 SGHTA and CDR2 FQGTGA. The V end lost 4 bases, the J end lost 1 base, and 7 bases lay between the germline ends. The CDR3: CASSSDRNTGELFF. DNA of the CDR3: TGTGCCAGCAGCTCGGACAGGAACACCGGGGAGCTGTTTTTT.

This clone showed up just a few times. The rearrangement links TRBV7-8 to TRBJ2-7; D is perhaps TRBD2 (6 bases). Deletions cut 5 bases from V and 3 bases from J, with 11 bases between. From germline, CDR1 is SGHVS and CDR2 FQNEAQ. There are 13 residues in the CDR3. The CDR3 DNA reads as TGTGCCAGCAGCCAGGACTACTTCTACGAGCAGTACTTC. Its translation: CASSQDYFYEQYF.

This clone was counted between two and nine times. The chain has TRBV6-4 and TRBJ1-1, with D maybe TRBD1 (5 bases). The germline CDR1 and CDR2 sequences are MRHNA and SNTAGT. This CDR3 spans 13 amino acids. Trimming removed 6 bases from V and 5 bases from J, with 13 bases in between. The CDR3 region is CASSRTGETEAFF. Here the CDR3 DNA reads TGTGCCAGCAGCCGGACGGGGGAGACTGAAGCTTTCTTT.

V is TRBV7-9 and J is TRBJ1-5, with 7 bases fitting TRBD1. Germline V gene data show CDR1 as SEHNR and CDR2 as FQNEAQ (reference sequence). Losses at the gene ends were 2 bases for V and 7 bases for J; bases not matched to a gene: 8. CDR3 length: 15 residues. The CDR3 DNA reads TGTGCCAGCAGCTTAAATACACAGGGGTTACAGCCCCAGCATTTT. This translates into CASSLNTQGLQPQHF.

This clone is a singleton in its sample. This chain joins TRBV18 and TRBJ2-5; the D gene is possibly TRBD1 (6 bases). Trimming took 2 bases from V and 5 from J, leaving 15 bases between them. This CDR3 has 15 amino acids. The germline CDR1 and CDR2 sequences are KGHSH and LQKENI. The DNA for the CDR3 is TGTGCCAGCTCACCAATTAACGGACAGAGGGAGACCCAGTACTTC. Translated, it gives CASSPINGQRETQYF.

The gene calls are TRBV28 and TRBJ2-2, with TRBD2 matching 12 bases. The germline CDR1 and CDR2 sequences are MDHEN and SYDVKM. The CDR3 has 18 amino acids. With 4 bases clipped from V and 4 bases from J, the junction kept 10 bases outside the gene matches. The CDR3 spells CASSSFLRLAGVTGELFF. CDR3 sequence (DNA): TGTGCCAGCAGTTCTTTCCTACGACTAGCGGGAGTCACCGGGGAGCTGTTTTTT.

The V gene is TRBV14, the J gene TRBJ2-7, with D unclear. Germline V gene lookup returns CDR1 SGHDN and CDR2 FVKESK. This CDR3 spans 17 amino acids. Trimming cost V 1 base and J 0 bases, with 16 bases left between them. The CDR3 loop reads CASSQGGPLKPSYEQYF. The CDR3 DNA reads TGTGCCAGCAGCCAAGGTGGCCCCCTCAAGCCCTCCTACGAGCAGTACTTC.

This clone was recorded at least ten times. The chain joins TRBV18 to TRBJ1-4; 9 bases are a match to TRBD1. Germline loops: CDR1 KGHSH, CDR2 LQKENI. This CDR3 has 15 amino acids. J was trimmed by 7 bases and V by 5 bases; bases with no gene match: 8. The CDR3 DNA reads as TGTGCCAGCTCATCGTCCGGGACAGGGTCTGAAAAACTGTTTTTT. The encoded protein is CASSSSGTGSEKLFF. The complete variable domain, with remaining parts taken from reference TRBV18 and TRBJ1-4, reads NAGVMQNPRHLVRRRGQEARLRCSPMKGHSHVYWYRQLPEEGLKFMVYLQKENIIDESGMPKERFSAEFPKEGPSILRIQQVVRGDSAAYFCASSSSGTGSEKLFFGSGTQLSVL.

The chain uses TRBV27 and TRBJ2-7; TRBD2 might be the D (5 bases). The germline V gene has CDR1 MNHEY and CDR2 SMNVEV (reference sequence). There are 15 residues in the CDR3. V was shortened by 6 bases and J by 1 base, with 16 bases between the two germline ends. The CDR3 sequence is CASRRKGGTSYEQYF. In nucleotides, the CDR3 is TGTGCCAGCAGACGGAAAGGAGGCACATCCTACGAGCAGTACTTC.

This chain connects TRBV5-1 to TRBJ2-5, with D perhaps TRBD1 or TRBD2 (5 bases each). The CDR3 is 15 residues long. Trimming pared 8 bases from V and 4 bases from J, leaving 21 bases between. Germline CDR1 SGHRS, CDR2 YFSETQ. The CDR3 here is CASTSRGTVSETQYF. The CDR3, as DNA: TGCGCCAGTACTAGTAGGGGCACTGTATCAGAGACCCAGTACTTC.